The 24 T cell receptor beta chains given below trace back to one sample, sequenced in a study of human T cells and chemical hapten exposure. TCRdb re-derived calls from the RACE reads in MiXCR, one entry per CDR3 protein. The repertoire includes about 360,000 distinct CDR3 sequences, around 7% of them detected once, and about 8% sits in the top ten. Regarding time point: patch test 1, 2 weeks after DPC sensitization. Stated treatment: therapeutic diphenylcyclopropenone sensitization with weekly scalp DPC. The sequenced sample was whole blood, obtained in connection with sensitization to the hapten diphenylcyclopropenone (DPC). These receptors were collected from a woman aged 18 to 35 with alopecia areata. Some clones in this sample may be carry-over from other donors' samples.

In this sample, this clonotype turned up many times. This chain connects TRBV2 to TRBJ2-1; 8 bases agree with TRBD1. Germline V lookup: CDR1 SNHLY, CDR2 FYNNEI. The CDR3 totals 17 residues. The junction had 13 bases not matched to a gene; V was cut back by 3 bases and J by 6 bases. CDR3 region: CASSDNRGEPRRNEQFF. The CDR3 DNA reads TGTGCCAGCAGTGACAACAGGGGGGAGCCCCGGCGCAATGAGCAGTTCTTC.

This clonotype has only a few counts. The V call is TRBV7-3, the J call TRBJ2-5; 9 nucleotides align to TRBD2. The V gene's germline CDR1 is SGHTA and CDR2 FQGTGA. The trim removed 1 base at V and 1 base at J, leaving 4 bases unmatched. CDR3 length: 16 residues. The CDR3 sequence is CASSLIPSGAQETQYF. The CDR3 nucleotides read TGTGCCAGCAGCTTAATTCCTAGCGGGGCCCAAGAGACCCAGTACTTC.

V and J are TRBV9 and TRBJ2-2; TRBD1 aligns across 9 bases. J was trimmed by 6 bases and V by 0 bases; bases with no gene match: 3. In germline, CDR1 is SGDLS, CDR2 YYNGEE. CDR3 length equals 15 residues. The CDR3 loop is CASSVGTGDPGELFF. In DNA, the CDR3 is TGTGCCAGCAGCGTAGGGACAGGGGATCCCGGGGAGCTGTTTTTT.

The table lists this clonotype with many counts. The chain is built from TRBV7-8 and TRBJ1-5; 7 nucleotides agree with TRBD1. This CDR3 has 14 residues. The ends lost 5 bases at V and 6 bases at J; junction bases unmatched: 7. Germline assignment: CDR1 SGHVS and CDR2 FQNEAQ. The CDR3 protein is CASSPETGTQPQHF. DNA for the CDR3: TGTGCCAGCAGCCCAGAGACAGGGACTCAGCCCCAGCATTTT.

This clonotype has just a few counts. The chain uses TRBV7-2 and TRBJ2-3, with D maybe TRBD1 (5 bases). There are 12 residues in the CDR3. Trimming shortened V by 5 bases and J by 7 bases, and 10 bases separated the two germline ends. Germline assignment: CDR1 SGHTA and CDR2 FQGNSA. The CDR3 here is CASSPRQNTQYF. The CDR3 DNA is TGTGCCAGCAGCCCTCGACAGAATACGCAGTATTTT.

This clonotype was detected a few times. The chain joins TRBV5-1 to TRBJ2-6; D not resolved. The germline gives CDR1 SGHRS, CDR2 YFSETQ. The CDR3 runs to 16 residues. Trimming shortened V by 0 bases and J by 0 bases, and 7 bases separated the two germline ends. CDR3: CASSLERASGANVLTF. As DNA, the CDR3 is TGCGCCAGCAGCTTGGAGAGAGCCTCTGGGGCCAACGTCCTGACTTTC.

This clonotype was seen a few times. The CDR3 is CASSPRRSLAGINNEQFF. The CDR3 bases are TGTGCCAGCTCACCACGCCGGTCCCTAGCGGGGATTAACAATGAGCAGTTCTTC. V is TRBV18 and J is TRBJ2-1, with 9 positions matching TRBD2. This CDR3 comprises 18 residues. The germline CDR1 and CDR2 sequences are KGHSH and LQKENI. The trim removed 1 base at V and 5 bases at J, leaving 12 bases unmatched.

This clonotype has at least ten counts. The CDR3 bases are TGTGCCACCAGTGGGACCCCGAACACCGGGGAGCTGTTTTTT. Translated: CATSGTPNTGELFF. This chain uses TRBV24-1 with TRBJ2-2; no reliable D call. V lost 5 bases and J 0 bases, leaving 6 bases between the germline ends. The CDR3 totals 14 residues. The germline V gene encodes CDR1 KGHDR and CDR2 SFDVKD.

The V gene is TRBV25-1, the J gene TRBJ1-6; D not certain. Trimming removed 3 bases at V and 14 bases at J, with 8 bases between. Germline CDR1 MGHDK, CDR2 SYGVNS. CDR3 length: 11 amino acids. The CDR3 reads CASSDPVTLHF. The DNA of the CDR3 is TGTGCCAGCAGTGACCCTGTCACCCTCCACTTT.

The rearrangement joins TRBV20-1 to TRBJ2-3; D is undetermined. CDR3 size: 14 residues. The germline CDR1 and CDR2 sequences are DFQATT and SNEGSKA (reference sequence). V lost 1 base and J lost 4, with 12 bases in between. The CDR3: CSARVPWTADTQYF. CDR3 sequence (DNA): TGCAGTGCTAGAGTCCCTTGGACCGCAGATACGCAGTATTTT.

The chain couples TRBV7-2 to TRBJ1-5, with 7 positions matching TRBD1. The junction had 6 bases not matched to a gene; V was cut back by 4 bases and J by 3 bases. The CDR3 is 15 residues long. Germline CDR1 SGHTA, CDR2 FQGNSA. The CDR3 reads CASSSDREYNQPQHF. The CDR3 nucleotides are TGTGCCAGCAGCTCTGACAGGGAATACAATCAGCCCCAGCATTTT.

This clonotype showed up just a few times. CDR3 protein: CASSPPVRSDSPLHF. The CDR3 DNA reads as TGTGCCAGCAGCCCCCCCGTCAGGTCGGATTCACCCCTCCACTTT. V is TRBV7-9 and J is TRBJ1-6; the D is unclear. This CDR3 is 15 amino acids long. Germline CDR1 SEHNR, CDR2 FQNEAQ (reference sequence). Trimming left V 5 bases short and J 8 bases short, with 16 bases between.

The sample holds many counts of this clonotype. J is TRBJ1-5 and V is TRBV6-2 or TRBV6-3, with D possibly TRBD1 on 6 matching bases. V lost 0 bases and J lost 3, with 15 bases in between. CDR1 and CDR2 (germline): MNHEY, SVGEGT. The CDR3 totals 17 residues. The CDR3 nucleotides are TGTGCCAGCAGTTACTCGTGGGGGGCGCAGTCCAATCAGCCCCAGCATTTT. It encodes CASSYSWGAQSNQPQHF.

This clonotype has more than one count but fewer than ten. The chain links TRBV7-2 to TRBJ1-4, with TRBD1 matching over 7 bases. V lost 2 bases, J lost 10 bases, and 7 bases stayed unmatched. This CDR3 region has 14 residues. The V gene's germline CDR1 is SGHTA and CDR2 FQGNSA. CDR3 bases: TGTGCCAGCAGCTTATGGGACAGCTTGGGAAAACTGTTTTTT. It codes for CASSLWDSLGKLFF.

The rearrangement joins TRBV11-2 to TRBJ2-3; TRBD2 matches at 10 bases. J gave up 7 bases and V 0 bases, and 7 bases lay outside the gene matches. This CDR3 comprises 16 residues. CDR1 SGHAT and CDR2 FQNNGV come from the germline V gene. CDR3 loop: CASSLDQSGGVNTQYF. Written as DNA, the CDR3 is TGTGCCAGCAGCTTAGATCAGAGCGGGGGGGTGAATACGCAGTATTTT. The whole variable domain, filled in from reference TRBV11-2 and TRBJ2-3, reads EAGVAQSPRYKIIEKRQSVAFWCNPISGHATLYWYQQILGQGPKLLIQFQNNGVVDDSQLPKDRFSAERLKGVDSTLKIQPAKLEDSAVYLCASSLDQSGGVNTQYFGPGTRLTVL.

This clonotype was observed once. The chain employs TRBV6-2 or TRBV6-3 and TRBJ1-2; D gene ambiguous. The CDR3 contains 13 residues. Germline V gene sequence: CDR1 MNHEY, CDR2 SVGEGT. V gave up 2 bases and J gave up 3 bases, with 7 bases separating them. The CDR3 loop is CASSYRRDYGYTF. In nucleotides, the CDR3 is TGTGCCAGCAGTTACCGGAGAGACTATGGCTACACCTTC.

Comment on this clonotype: One end of the junction varies from germline; a read error may be responsible. For the CDR3, the DNA is TGTGCCAGCAGAACGGGGGTGGGATACATTGAGCAGTTCTTC. This translates into CASRTGVGYIEQFF. The chain carries TRBV7-2 and TRBJ2-1, with D possibly TRBD2 on 6 matching bases. This CDR3 contains 14 residues. CDR1 and CDR2 from the germline V gene are SGHTA and FQGNSA.

This clonotype was counted a few times. The rearrangement joins TRBV7-2 to TRBJ1-4; D is unclear. Germline values: CDR1 SGHTA, CDR2 FQGNSA. This CDR3 comprises 14 residues. V gave up 3 bases and J gave up 4 bases, with 9 bases separating them. CDR3 DNA: TGTGCCAGCAGCTTGACCAGTCTTAATGAAAAACTGTTTTTT. It encodes CASSLTSLNEKLFF.

V gene TRBV5-1 combines with J gene TRBJ1-3; D unclear. Germline CDR1 is SGHRS and CDR2 is YFSETQ. V lost 4 bases, J lost 0 bases, and 8 bases lay in between. This CDR3 contains 14 residues. The CDR3 DNA follows: TGCGCCAGCAGCAGAGACACCTCTGGAAACACCATATATTTT. It yields the protein CASSRDTSGNTIYF.

The genes are TRBV4-1 and TRBJ1-4; no reliable D call. CDR1 MGHRA and CDR2 YSYEKL come from the germline V gene. V was clipped by 4 bases and J by 5 bases, with 23 bases between them. The CDR3 is 18 amino acids. The CDR3 loop is CASSLKGRVGLRNEKLFF. In nucleotides, the CDR3 is TGCGCCAGCAGCCTGAAGGGTCGTGTTGGGCTGCGCAATGAAAAACTGTTTTTT.

This clonotype was recorded a few times. This chain links TRBV4-1 with TRBJ2-4; 8 bases agree with TRBD1. Unmatched junction bases numbered 14, after V lost 5 bases and J lost 8 bases. CDR1 and CDR2 (germline): MGHRA, YSYEKL. This CDR3 is 16 amino acids long. CDR3 DNA sequence: TGCGCCAGCAGCAAACAGGGGGGAGGCCAAAGGGACATTCAGTACTTC. This encodes CASSKQGGGQRDIQYF.

This rearrangement joins TRBV6-6 to TRBJ1-1; a weak D match, TRBD1 (6 bases). From germline, CDR1 is MNHNY and CDR2 SVGAGI (reference sequence). V was trimmed by 7 bases and J by 10 bases, leaving 19 bases between them. This CDR3 is 13 amino acids long. The CDR3 reads CASNAPSGGVAFF. DNA for the CDR3: TGTGCCAGCAATGCCCCCTCGGGGGGCGTAGCTTTCTTT.

The gene calls are TRBV4-1 and TRBJ1-1; the D gene is possibly TRBD1 (6 bases). The CDR3 totals 15 residues. Deletions cut 1 base from V and 2 bases from J, with 11 bases between. CDR1 is MGHRA, CDR2 YSYEKL, per germline. In DNA, the CDR3 is TGCGCCAGCAGCCAAGTAAGGGGGAAAAACACTGAAGCTTTCTTT. It translates to CASSQVRGKNTEAFF.

This chain connects TRBV5-4 to TRBJ2-3; D perhaps matches TRBD2 (6 bases). The length of the CDR3 is 14 residues. In germline, CDR1 is SGHNT, CDR2 YYREEE (reference sequence). V was clipped by 4 bases and J by 0 bases, with 9 bases between them. The CDR3 bases are TGTGCCAGCAGCGGGGACTTCAGCACAGATACGCAGTATTTT. Its translation: CASSGDFSTDTQYF.